This passage covers 2 T cell receptor beta chains from one sample sequenced in a study of technical replicates of blood from several donors. The repertoire was sequenced with immunoSEQ multiplex PCR; TCRdb's copy has only in-frame clones and lacks some. The table shows more than 75,000 clones, with 94% occurring only once. The specimen sequenced was T cells isolated from PBMCs. Receptors originate from a human donor in good health.

J is TRBJ1-5 and V is TRBV19, with 7 bases that match TRBD1. Germline loops: CDR1 LNHDA, CDR2 SQIVND (reference sequence). CDR3 size: 15 residues. Trimming cost V 2 bases and J 2 bases; bases outside gene matches: 3. The CDR3 reads CASSILGGGNQPQHF. In nucleotides, the CDR3 is TGTGCCAGTAGTATATTAGGGGGCGGCAATCAGCCCCAGCATTTT. The full variable domain, rest sourced from reference TRBV19 and TRBJ1-5, is DGGITQSPKYLFRKEGQNVTLSCEQNLNHDAMYWYRQDPGQGLRLIYYSQIVNDFQKGDIAEGYSVSREKKESFPLTVTSAQKNPTAFYLCASSILGGGNQPQHFGDGTRLSIL.

V and J are TRBV5-1 and TRBJ2-7, with 7 bases that match TRBD1. V trimming: 5 bases; J trimming: 0 bases; junction bases outside the gene matches: 5. CDR1 is SGHRS and CDR2 is YFSETQ in the germline V gene. The CDR3 has 14 residues. The CDR3 sequence: CASSWTGSSYEQYF. The CDR3 DNA reads TGCGCCAGCAGTTGGACAGGCAGCTCCTACGAGCAGTACTTC.